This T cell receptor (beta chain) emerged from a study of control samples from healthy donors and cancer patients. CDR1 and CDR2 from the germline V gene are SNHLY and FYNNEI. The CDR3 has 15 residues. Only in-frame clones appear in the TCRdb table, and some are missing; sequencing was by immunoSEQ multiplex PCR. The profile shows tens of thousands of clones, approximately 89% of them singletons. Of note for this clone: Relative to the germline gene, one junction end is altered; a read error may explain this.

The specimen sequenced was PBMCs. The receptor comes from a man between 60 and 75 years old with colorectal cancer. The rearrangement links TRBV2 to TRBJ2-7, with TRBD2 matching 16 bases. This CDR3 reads CARRRGLAGGYEQYF. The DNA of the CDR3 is TGTGCCCGCAGGCGGGGACTAGCGGGGGGGTACGAGCAGTACTTC.